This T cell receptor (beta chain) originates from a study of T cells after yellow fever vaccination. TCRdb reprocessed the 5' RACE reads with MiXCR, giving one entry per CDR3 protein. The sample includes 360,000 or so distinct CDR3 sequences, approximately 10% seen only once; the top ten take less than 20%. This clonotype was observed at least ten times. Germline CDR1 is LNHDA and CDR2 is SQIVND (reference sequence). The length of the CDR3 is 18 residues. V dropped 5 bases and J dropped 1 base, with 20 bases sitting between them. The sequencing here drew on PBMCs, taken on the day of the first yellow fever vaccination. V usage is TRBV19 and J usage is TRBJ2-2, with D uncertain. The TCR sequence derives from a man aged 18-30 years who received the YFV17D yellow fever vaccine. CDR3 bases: TGTGCCAGTAGTTTCCTGCCTTGGGCTCTTGGGAACACCGGGGAGCTGTTTTTT. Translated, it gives CASSFLPWALGNTGELFF.